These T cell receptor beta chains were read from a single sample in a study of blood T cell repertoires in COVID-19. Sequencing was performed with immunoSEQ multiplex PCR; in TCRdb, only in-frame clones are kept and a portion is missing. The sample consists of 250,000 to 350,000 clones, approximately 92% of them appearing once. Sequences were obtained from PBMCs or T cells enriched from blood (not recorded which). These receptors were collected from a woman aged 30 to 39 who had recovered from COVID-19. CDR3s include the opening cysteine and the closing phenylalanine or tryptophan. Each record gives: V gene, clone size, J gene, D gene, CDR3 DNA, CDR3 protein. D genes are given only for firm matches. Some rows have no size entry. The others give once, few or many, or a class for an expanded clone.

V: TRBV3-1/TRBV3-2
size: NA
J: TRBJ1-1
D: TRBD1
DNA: TGTGCCAGCAGCCAACAAGACAGGGGGCCCACTGAAGCTTTCTTT
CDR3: CASSQQDRGPTEAFF

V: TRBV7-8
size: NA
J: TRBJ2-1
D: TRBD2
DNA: TGTGCCAGCAGCTTAGTCCGGGGGGGCCGCGATGAGCAGTTCTTC
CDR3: CASSLVRGGRDEQFF

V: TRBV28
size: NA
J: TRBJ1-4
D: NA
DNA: TGTGCCAGCAGTTTGGGGCGTGAAAAACTGTTTTTT
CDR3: CASSLGREKLFF

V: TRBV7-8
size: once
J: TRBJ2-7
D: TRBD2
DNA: TGTGCCAGCACGCAACTAGCGGGTAACTACGAGCAGTACTTC
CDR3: CASTQLAGNYEQYF

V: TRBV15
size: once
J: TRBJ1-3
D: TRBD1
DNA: TGTGCCACCAGTAGGGACAGTTCCTCTGGAAACACCATATATTTT
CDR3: CATSRDSSSGNTIYF

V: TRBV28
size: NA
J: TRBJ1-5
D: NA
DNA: TGTGCCAGCAGTTTAGCAGGGCCAGGGAAGCCCCAGCATTTT
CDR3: CASSLAGPGKPQHF

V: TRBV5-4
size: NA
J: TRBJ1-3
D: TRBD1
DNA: TGTGCCAGCAGCCTAGGGGGCAGTCCCTCTGGAAACACCATATATTTT
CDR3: CASSLGGSPSGNTIYF

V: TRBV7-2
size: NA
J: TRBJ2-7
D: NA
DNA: TGTGCCAGCAGCTCAGGGAGCGGTCAGCGGGTCTACGAGCAGTACTTC
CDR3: CASSSGSGQRVYEQYF

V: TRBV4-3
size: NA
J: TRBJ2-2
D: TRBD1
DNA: TGCGCCAGCAGCTTCCACAGGGGGCCCGGGGAGCTGTTTTTT
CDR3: CASSFHRGPGELFF

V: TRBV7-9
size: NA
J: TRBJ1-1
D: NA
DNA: TGTGCCAGCAGAACCCTCAGACAGAGTGAAGCTTTCTTT
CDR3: CASRTLRQSEAFF

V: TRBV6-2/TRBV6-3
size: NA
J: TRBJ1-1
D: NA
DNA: TGTGCCAGCAGTTCCCGAGGGTTTAACACTGAAGCTTTCTTT
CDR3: CASSSRGFNTEAFF

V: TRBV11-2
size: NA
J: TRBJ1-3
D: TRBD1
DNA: TGTGCCAGCAGCCGGGACAGGGTCCAGGGAAACACCATATATTTT
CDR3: CASSRDRVQGNTIYF

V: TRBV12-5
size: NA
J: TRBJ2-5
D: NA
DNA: TGTGCTAGTGGTGCGGGGCCTCAAGAGACCCAGTACTTC
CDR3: CASGAGPQETQYF

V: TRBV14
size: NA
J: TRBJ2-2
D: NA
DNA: TGTGCCACCCGCGGACACGCCAACGGGGAGCTGTTTTTT
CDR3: CATRGHANGELFF

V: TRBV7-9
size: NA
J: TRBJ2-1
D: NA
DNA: TGTGCCAGCACCTCCAGGGGCGATGAGCAGTTCTTC
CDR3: CASTSRGDEQFF

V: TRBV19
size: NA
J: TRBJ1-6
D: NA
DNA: TGTGCCAGCACCTCCGGGGGGTCACCCCTCCACTTT
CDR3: CASTSGGSPLHF

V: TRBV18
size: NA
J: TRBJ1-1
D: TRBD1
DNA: TGTGCCAGCTCGCCCCGGGACAGGGGTTTCGGGGGCACTGAAGCTTTCTTT
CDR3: CASSPRDRGFGGTEAFF

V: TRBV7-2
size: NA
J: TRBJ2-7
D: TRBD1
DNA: TGTGCCAGCAGACAGACAGGGTACTACGAGCAGTACTTC
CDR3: CASRQTGYYEQYF

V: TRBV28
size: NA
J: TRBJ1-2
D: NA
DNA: TGTGCCAGCAGTCTTCTCGGACAGACTGGCGGGTATGGCTACACCTTC
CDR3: CASSLLGQTGGYGYTF

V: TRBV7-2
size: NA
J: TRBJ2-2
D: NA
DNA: TGTGCCAGCAGCTCGAATTTTGGGGCAGCCAGCACCGGGGAGCTGTTTTTT
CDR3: CASSSNFGAASTGELFF

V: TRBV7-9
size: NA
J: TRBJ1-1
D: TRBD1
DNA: TGTGCCAGCAGCCCAAGGACAGGGGAATACACTGAAGCTTTCTTT
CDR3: CASSPRTGEYTEAFF

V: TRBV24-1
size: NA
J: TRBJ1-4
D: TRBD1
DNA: TGTGCCACCAGTGAACGGACAGGGTTTGGAAAACTGTTTTTT
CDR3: CATSERTGFGKLFF

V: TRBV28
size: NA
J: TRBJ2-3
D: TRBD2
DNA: TGTGCCAGCAGTTTATTAGCGGGAGTCCTGTATTTT
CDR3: CASSLLAGVLYF

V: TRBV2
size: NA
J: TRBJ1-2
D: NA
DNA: TGTGCCAGCAGTGTGACAGCTAACTATGGCTACACCTTC
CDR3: CASSVTANYGYTF

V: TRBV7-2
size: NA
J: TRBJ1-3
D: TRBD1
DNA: TGTGCCAGCAGCTTAGCTCCGACAGGGTTTGGAAACACCATATATTTT
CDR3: CASSLAPTGFGNTIYF

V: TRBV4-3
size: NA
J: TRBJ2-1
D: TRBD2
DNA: TGCGCCAGCAGCCAAGGACTAGCGGATTACAATGAGCAGTTCTTC
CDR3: CASSQGLADYNEQFF

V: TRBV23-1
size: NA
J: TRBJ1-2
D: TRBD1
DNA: TGCGCCAGCAGTAAATCGGACAGGGGGCCCTATGGCTACACCTTC
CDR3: CASSKSDRGPYGYTF

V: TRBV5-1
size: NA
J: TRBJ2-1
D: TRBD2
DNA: TGCGCCAGCAGCTTGATTCCTAGCGGGAGGAATGAGCAGTTCTTC
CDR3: CASSLIPSGRNEQFF

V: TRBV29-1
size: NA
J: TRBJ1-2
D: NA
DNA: TGCAGCGTTGGTGCGGGCAGCTATGGCTACACCTTC
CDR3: CSVGAGSYGYTF

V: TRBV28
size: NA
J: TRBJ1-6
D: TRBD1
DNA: TGTGCCAGCATCAGCAGGGGGAATTCACCCCTCCACTTT
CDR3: CASISRGNSPLHF

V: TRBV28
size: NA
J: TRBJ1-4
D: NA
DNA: TGTGCCAGCAGTTCCACCCTAACGGTTTTCGGTGAAAAACTGTTTTTT
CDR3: CASSSTLTVFGEKLFF

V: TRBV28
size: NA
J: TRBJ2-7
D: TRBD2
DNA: TGTGCCAGCAGAAACGGGGCGGGAGGGACCTACGAGCAGTACTTC
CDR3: CASRNGAGGTYEQYF

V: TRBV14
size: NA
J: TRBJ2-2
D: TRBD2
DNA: TGTGCCAGCAGCCAATCGCCCAATGCGGGACTAGCCGTTAGGACCGGGGAGCTGTTTTTT
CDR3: CASSQSPNAGLAVRTGELFF

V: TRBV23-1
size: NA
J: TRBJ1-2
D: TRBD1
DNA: TGCGCCAGCAGCCCCTTTGGGGCAGGGGGCTATGGCTACACCTTC
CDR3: CASSPFGAGGYGYTF

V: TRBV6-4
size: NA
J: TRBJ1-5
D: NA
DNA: TGTGCCAGCAGTCTCAGGCCCCAGCATTTT
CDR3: CASSLRPQHF

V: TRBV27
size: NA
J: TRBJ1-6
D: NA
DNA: TGTGCCAGACCGGACATCTCCTATAATTCACCCCTCCACTTT
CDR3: CARPDISYNSPLHF

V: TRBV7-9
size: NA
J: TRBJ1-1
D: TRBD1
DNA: TGTGCCGGTAAGGGGGCTCGTGGTGAAGCTTTCTTT
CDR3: CAGKGARGEAFF

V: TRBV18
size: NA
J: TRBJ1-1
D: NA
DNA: TGTGCCAGCTCACCAGGGCAACTGGACACTGAAGCTTTCTTT
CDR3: CASSPGQLDTEAFF

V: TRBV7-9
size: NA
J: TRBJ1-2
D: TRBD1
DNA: TGTGCCAGCAGCACAGGGACAGGGGGAGGCTACACCTTC
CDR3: CASSTGTGGGYTF

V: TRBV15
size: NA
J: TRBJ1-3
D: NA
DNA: TGTGCCACCAGGTCTTTTTTCAGCTCTGGAAACACCATATATTTT
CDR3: CATRSFFSSGNTIYF

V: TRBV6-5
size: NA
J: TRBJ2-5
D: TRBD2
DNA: TGTGCCAGCAGTTACGGGGCGGGGGGGCAGACCCAGTACTTC
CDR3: CASSYGAGGQTQYF

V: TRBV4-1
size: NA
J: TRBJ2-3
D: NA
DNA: TGCGCCAGCAGCCAAGTTCCCCCCCTTTTCACAGATACGCAGTATTTT
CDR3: CASSQVPPLFTDTQYF

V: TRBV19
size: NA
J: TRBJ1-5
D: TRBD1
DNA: TGTGCCAGTAGTATGGCAGGGGGTAGCAATCAGCCCCAGCATTTT
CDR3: CASSMAGGSNQPQHF

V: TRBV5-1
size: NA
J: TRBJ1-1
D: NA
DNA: TGCGCCAGCAGCTTGGGGCCAGTCACTGAAGCTTTCTTT
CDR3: CASSLGPVTEAFF

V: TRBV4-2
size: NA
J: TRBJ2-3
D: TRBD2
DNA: TGTGCCAGCAGCCAAGAGGCCGGGACTAGCGGGCTCACAGATACGCAGTATTTT
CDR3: CASSQEAGTSGLTDTQYF

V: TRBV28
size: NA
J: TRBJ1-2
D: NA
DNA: TGTGCCAGCAGGGGGGGGTATGGCTACACCTTC
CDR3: CASRGGYGYTF

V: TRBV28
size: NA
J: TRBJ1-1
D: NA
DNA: TGTGCCAGCTCCTCCTTGGAGGGAGGGTTGAACACTGAAGCTTTCTTT
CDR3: CASSSLEGGLNTEAFF

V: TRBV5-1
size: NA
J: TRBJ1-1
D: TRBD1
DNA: TGCGCCAGCAGCAGGACAGGGGACGGGACTGAAGCTTTCTTT
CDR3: CASSRTGDGTEAFF

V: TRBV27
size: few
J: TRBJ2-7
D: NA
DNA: TGTGCCAGCAGTTTTGGGGACAAATACGAGCAGTACTTC
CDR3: CASSFGDKYEQYF

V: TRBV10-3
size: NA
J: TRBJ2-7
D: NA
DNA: TGTGCCACTGGACAAAGGGGCGAGCAGTACTTC
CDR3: CATGQRGEQYF

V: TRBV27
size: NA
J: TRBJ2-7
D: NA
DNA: TGTGCCAGCAGTTTGTCCCTCGGGGGGACACGCTACGAGCAGTACTTC
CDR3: CASSLSLGGTRYEQYF

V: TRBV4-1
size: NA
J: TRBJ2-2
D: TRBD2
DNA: TGCGCCAGCAGCCAACCTAGCGGGAGTATCACCGGGGAGCTGTTTTTT
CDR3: CASSQPSGSITGELFF